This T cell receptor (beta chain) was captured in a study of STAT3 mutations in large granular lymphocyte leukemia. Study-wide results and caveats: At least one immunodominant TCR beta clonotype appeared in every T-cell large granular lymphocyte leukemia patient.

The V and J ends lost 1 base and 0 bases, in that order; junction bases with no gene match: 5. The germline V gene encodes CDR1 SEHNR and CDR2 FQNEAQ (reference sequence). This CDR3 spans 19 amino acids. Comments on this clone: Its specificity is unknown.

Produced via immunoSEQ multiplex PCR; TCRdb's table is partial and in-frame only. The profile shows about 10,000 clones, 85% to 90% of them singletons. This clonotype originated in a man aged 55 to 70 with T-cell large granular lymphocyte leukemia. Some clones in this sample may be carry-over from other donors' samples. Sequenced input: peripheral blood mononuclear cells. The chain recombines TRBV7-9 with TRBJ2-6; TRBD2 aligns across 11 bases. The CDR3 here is CASSLGILAGDSGANVLTF. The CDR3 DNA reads TGTGCCAGCAGCTTAGGGATACTAGCGGGGGACTCTGGGGCCAACGTCCTGACTTTC.